This entry features one T cell receptor beta chain sequence. The entry originates in a study of molecular identifiers for immune sequencing clone quantification. MiXCR was run by TCRdb on the PCR reads, yielding one entry per CDR3 protein. The sample includes approximately 670,000 distinct CDR3 sequences, nearly 20% seen only once; the top ten take roughly 0.9%. This sequence was found in a human donor in good health. Some libraries in this study had Jurkat cell RNA spiked in. The sequencing input was naive CD8+ T cells from blood, with Jurkat cell RNA spiked in. The subset was: FACS-sorted CD8+CD4-CCR7+CD45RA+ naive T cells.

In DNA form, the CDR3 reads TGTGCCAGCAGCGCCGGTCTAGGGACGGCCTACAATGAGCAGTTCTTC. It specifies CASSAGLGTAYNEQFF. V usage is TRBV9 and J usage is TRBJ2-1, with D possibly called TRBD1 or TRBD2 (5 bases each). The V gene lost 3 bases and the J gene lost 2 bases, with 15 bases spanning the gap. CDR1 and CDR2 (germline): SGDLS, YYNGEE. The CDR3 covers 16 residues.